This T cell receptor beta chain came from a study of blood T cells in healthy people across ages. General study findings and limits: Long-lived and aged donors differed, with more naive CD4+ cells and higher diversity in the long-lived. The fall in TCR beta diversity per million T cells was roughly linear with age.

Donors were healthy Caucasian individuals from Russia aged about 6 to 95. It was with a sample-barcoded 5' primer and a J-beta primer mix that a second PCR of about 7 to 12 cycles was run. Per-sample output comprised a minimum of 2.5 million paired-end reads containing CDR3. TCRdb passed the 5' RACE reads through MiXCR, listing each CDR3 protein once. The profile covers 550,000 to 600,000 distinct CDR3 sequences, with less than 60% appearing a single time and around 24% taken by the ten largest. Per the germline V gene, CDR1 is MNHEY and CDR2 is SVGAGI. The CDR3 runs to 14 residues. V shed 6 bases, J shed 10 bases, and the junction held 7 bases outside the gene matches. Ten or more counts support this clonotype. The antigen remains unidentified.

This sequence originates from a man older than 75 in good health. The sequenced material came from blood. The chain combines TRBV6-5 with TRBJ2-1, with TRBD1 matching 12 bases. CDR3: CASRTGTGGNEQFF. CDR3 coding DNA: TGTGCCAGCAGAACCGGGACAGGGGGCAACGAGCAGTTCTTC.